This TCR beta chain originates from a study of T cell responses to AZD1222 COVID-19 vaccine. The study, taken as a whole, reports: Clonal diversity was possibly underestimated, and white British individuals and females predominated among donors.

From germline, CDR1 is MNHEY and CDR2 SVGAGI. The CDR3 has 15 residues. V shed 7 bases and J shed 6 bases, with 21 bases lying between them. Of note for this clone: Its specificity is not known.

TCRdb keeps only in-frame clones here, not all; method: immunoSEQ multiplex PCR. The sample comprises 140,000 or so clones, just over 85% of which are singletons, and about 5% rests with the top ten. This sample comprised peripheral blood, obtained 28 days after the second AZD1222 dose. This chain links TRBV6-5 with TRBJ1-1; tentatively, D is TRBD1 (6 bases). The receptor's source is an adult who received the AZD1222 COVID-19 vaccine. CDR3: CASTGWGQIGPEAFF. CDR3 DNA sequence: TGTGCCAGCACCGGCTGGGGGCAGATCGGACCTGAAGCTTTCTTT.